This is a list of T cell receptor beta chains from one sample in a study of cytomegalovirus exposure and HLA in healthy donors. The repertoire was sequenced with immunoSEQ multiplex PCR; TCRdb's copy has only in-frame clones and lacks some. The repertoire holds about 180,000 clones, with 60% to 85% as singletons. Sequenced material: PBMCs. These receptors were taken from a man aged 35 to 55 in good health and CMV-seronegative. Both conserved end residues are part of each CDR3. A D gene is named only where the DNA matches it firmly. The size of a clone is reported for some rows only, either as once, few or many, or as a class for expanded clones.

TRBD1,TRBJ2-7,TRBV5-1,.,TGCGCCAGCAGCTTAGACAGGGGCGGGCAGTACTTC,CASSLDRGGQYF
.,TRBJ1-5,TRBV7-8,.,TGTGCCAGCAGGCCGGGGGGTGTCGGACAGCCCCAGCATTTT,CASRPGGVGQPQHF
TRBD2,TRBJ2-3,TRBV18,.,TGTGCCAGCTCACCCCTCCCTCCCGCTAGCGGGAAAGGGGCAGATACGCAGTATTTT,CASSPLPPASGKGADTQYF
TRBD2,TRBJ2-7,TRBV7-2,once,TGTGCCAGCAGCTTAGAGGTAGCGGGAAGCTACGAGCAGTACTTC,CASSLEVAGSYEQYF
TRBD1,TRBJ1-3,TRBV9,.,TGTGCCAGCAGCGTACAGGACAGGATCTCTGGAAACACCATATATTTT,CASSVQDRISGNTIYF
TRBD1,TRBJ1-2,TRBV7-2,.,TGTGCCAGCAGCTTACAGGGGGCGCGTGGCTACACCTTC,CASSLQGARGYTF
TRBD1,TRBJ1-2,TRBV11-1,.,TGTGCCAGCAGCCTGCCTTGGGACAGGGGGCGGTCTAACTATGGCTACACCTTC,CASSLPWDRGRSNYGYTF
.,TRBJ2-3,TRBV7-2,few,TGTGCCAGCAGCCCCGGCGGGTTCACAGATACGCAGTATTTT,CASSPGGFTDTQYF
TRBD2,TRBJ2-5,TRBV12-5,once,TGTGCTAGTGGTGACGGACTAGCGGGACTACAAGAGACCCAGTACTTC,CASGDGLAGLQETQYF
.,TRBJ2-3,TRBV7-2,.,TGTGCCACCAGGGGGGCCGGAACAGATACGCAGTATTTT,CATRGAGTDTQYF
TRBD1,TRBJ2-7,TRBV18,few,TGTGCCAGCTCACCACTGGGACAGAGCTACGAGCAGTACTTC,CASSPLGQSYEQYF
TRBD2,TRBJ2-5,TRBV5-6,.,TGTGCCAGCAGCTCACTAGCGGGGGTGGAAGAGACCCAGTACTTC,CASSSLAGVEETQYF
TRBD1,TRBJ1-2,TRBV19,.,TGTGCCAGTAGTACCATACAGGGGGCCGGCTATGGCTACACCTTC,CASSTIQGAGYGYTF
.,TRBJ1-4,TRBV25-1,.,TGTGCCAGCTCTGAGGGAGGGTCGTACGAAAAACTGTTTTTT,CASSEGGSYEKLFF
TRBD1,TRBJ1-5,TRBV19,.,TGTGCCAGTAGTATGACAGGGGACCAGCCCCAGCATTTT,CASSMTGDQPQHF
.,TRBJ2-7,TRBV19,.,TGTGCCAGTACCCCTACAGGATTCTACGAGCAGTACTTC,CASTPTGFYEQYF
.,TRBJ1-2,TRBV6-1,few,TGTGCCAGCAGTGAAGTGAAGTCAGGCACTAACTATGGCTACACCTTC,CASSEVKSGTNYGYTF
TRBD1,TRBJ1-1,TRBV18,once,TGTGCCAGCTCACCAGGGGACAGGGTCAACACTGAAGCTTTCTTT,CASSPGDRVNTEAFF
TRBD1,TRBJ1-1,TRBV30,.,TGTGCCTGGAGTCTCCACAGGGGGGTAGCTTTCTTT,CAWSLHRGVAFF
.,TRBJ1-5,TRBV18,few,TGTGCCAGCTCACCGGCACAGGTAAGCAATCAGCCCCAGCATTTT,CASSPAQVSNQPQHF
.,TRBJ2-7,TRBV4-1,.,TGCGCCAGCAGCCAAGATCTATTAACGGGAATTGGTCTCTACGAGCAGTACTTC,CASSQDLLTGIGLYEQYF
.,TRBJ1-1,TRBV7-2,.,TGTGCCAGCAGCTTAGCGCCTATAACTGAAGCTTTCTTT,CASSLAPITEAFF
TRBD2,TRBJ2-3,TRBV5-4,.,TGTGCCAGCAGCTCAAAGACTAGCGGGAGGGCGATAGATACGCAGTATTTT,CASSSKTSGRAIDTQYF
TRBD1,TRBJ2-7,TRBV18,once,TGTGCCAGCTCACCTTTAGACAGGGGGAACGAGCAGTACTTC,CASSPLDRGNEQYF
TRBD1,TRBJ2-3,TRBV7-2,.,TGTGCCAGCACCCGGACAGGGCGGAGAGATACGCAGTATTTT,CASTRTGRRDTQYF
.,TRBJ1-2,TRBV5-4,.,TGTGCCAGCAGCTCCAACTGGGGCTACACCTTC,CASSSNWGYTF
.,TRBJ1-2,TRBV29-1,.,TGCAGCGCCGTAACCGCAGGGTCCTATGGCTACACCTTC,CSAVTAGSYGYTF
TRBD2,TRBJ2-1,TRBV5-1,.,TGCGCCAGCAGCATCCTAGCGGGAACTCCGGGGCAGTTCTTC,CASSILAGTPGQFF
TRBD1,TRBJ1-5,TRBV7-2,.,TGTGCCAGCAGCCGGACAGGGAATCAGCCCCAGCATTTT,CASSRTGNQPQHF
.,TRBJ1-6,TRBV18,.,TGTGCCAGCTCACCACCCGGCTATAATTCACCCCTCCACTTT,CASSPPGYNSPLHF
.,TRBJ2-7,TRBV4-3,few,TGCGCCAGCAGCCAAGAAAGGCAGGGCACCTACGAGCAGTACTTC,CASSQERQGTYEQYF
.,TRBJ2-2,TRBV5-4,.,TGTGCCAGCAGCTCGAAGAGGGCGAACACCGGGGAGCTGTTTTTT,CASSSKRANTGELFF
.,TRBJ2-3,TRBV18,.,TGTGCCAGCTCACCCACTAGCGATACGCAGTATTTT,CASSPTSDTQYF
TRBD2,TRBJ2-5,TRBV6-5,.,TGTGCCAGCAGTCTAATGGCGGGAGAGGCCCAGTACTTC,CASSLMAGEAQYF
TRBD2,TRBJ2-1,TRBV5-1,few,TGCGCCAGCAGCCCCAGACGGGGGGGCGATGAGCAGTTCTTC,CASSPRRGGDEQFF
TRBD1,TRBJ2-7,TRBV7-8,once,TGTGCCAGCAGCTTATCGGGACAGGGAACCTTCTACGAGCAGTACTTC,CASSLSGQGTFYEQYF
TRBD2,TRBJ2-6,TRBV7-2,.,TGTGCCGGCAGCTTATCAGGGACTACTGGGGCCAACGTCCTGACTTTC,CAGSLSGTTGANVLTF
TRBD1,TRBJ1-4,TRBV19,.,TGTGCCAGTAGAGATCCCGGACAGGGGGTAGGAAAACTGTTTTTT,CASRDPGQGVGKLFF
TRBD1,TRBJ2-5,TRBV14,few,TGTGCCAGCAGCCAAAGGCAGGGGGCCTTAGAGACCCAGTACTTC,CASSQRQGALETQYF
.,TRBJ1-1,TRBV6-1,few,TGTGCCAGCAGAACAAGAGGAAACACTGAAGCTTTCTTT,CASRTRGNTEAFF
TRBD1,TRBJ2-6,TRBV11-2,few,TGTGCCAGCAGCTCAACAGGGGAGGGGGCCAACGTCCTGACTTTC,CASSSTGEGANVLTF
TRBD1,TRBJ1-2,TRBV27,.,TGTGCCAGCAGTCCCTGGGACAGGATGGGCGGCTACACCTTC,CASSPWDRMGGYTF
.,TRBJ1-5,TRBV5-6,.,TGTGCCAGCAGCCTCTGGCAGGGTACCCAGCATTTT,CASSLWQGTQHF
TRBD1,TRBJ1-5,TRBV7-8,.,TGTGCCAGCAGCCTCATGACAGGGGCCGCTAATCAGCCCCAGCATTTT,CASSLMTGAANQPQHF
.,TRBJ2-7,TRBV27,.,TGTGCCAGCCGCGGAGTTAGTTACGAGCAGTACTTC,CASRGVSYEQYF